This TCR beta chain was sequenced in a study of naive and memory T cell subsets (dated by TCRdb to 2017 to 2019). In the study overall: Sorted naive and memory T cell subsets from peripheral blood were analyzed in the study using a UMI-based, open-source pipeline for TCR alpha and beta sequencing. RNA was DNase-treated and reverse transcribed with TCR constant-region primers, mostly using SuperScript III. Complete agreement was observed between the functional CMV T cell responses and the IgG serology results. On the study overall, not on this receptor specifically: RNA-based TCR counts may be influenced by expression changes linked to T cell activation and differentiation. After error correction, over 90% of naive TCR sequences appeared only once, giving much steeper abundance distributions than memory subsets. The repertoire findings for the naive and memory subsets could not be validated against a ground truth, as none was available. A few larger clonotypes were present in naive repertoires, especially CD8 naive repertoires, and these clonotypes were possibly memory cells re-expressing CD45RA. Clonotypes were defined as single alpha or beta chain sequences, not paired alpha/beta receptors. Gini index rose and Shannon and inverse Simpson diversity fell from naive through CM, EM and EMRA in both CD4 and CD8 cells. TCR abundance followed a power law with an exponent that was different for naive and memory subsets but consistent across the three individuals.

Separate amplification of TCR alpha and beta chain libraries was performed from the second PCR step onward. CMV status of each donor was established by measuring IFNgamma production from CD4+ T cells after fresh PBMCs were stimulated overnight with CMV viral lysate. Miltenyi beads were used first to positively select CD4 T cells, and CD8 T cells were then positively selected from the CD4-negative fraction. After staining for CD3, CD4, CD8, CD45RA, CD27 and a live/dead dye, cells were sorted on a BD Aria II into four subsets based on CD45RA and CD27. A few healthy volunteers provided blood, and the blood of each volunteer was split into CD4 and CD8 T cells and then into four differentiation subsets. About 120 ml of peripheral blood was taken from each donor, and PBMC were separated by density-gradient centrifugation on Ficoll-Paque PLUS. Sorted cells were lysed in RLT buffer, and RNA was extracted with a Qiagen RNeasy kit and stored at -80°C.

The library was built by means of UMI-ligation and nested PCR. The beta constant-region primer consisted of an equimolar mixture of two oligonucleotides that together covered TRBC1 and TRBC2. Four rounds of PCR were used to amplify ligated cDNA, with nested alpha and beta constant-region primers being used together with the SP2 primer. T4 RNA ligase 1 ligated a single-stranded oligonucleotide carrying the SP2 primer and a 12-nucleotide UMI to the cDNA 3' end. Incubation of the ligation reaction was carried out at 16 degrees C for 20-24 hours. PCR2 was typically run as a SYBR Green qPCR and stopped at a predetermined threshold to prevent over-amplification. Apart from the first purification, every purification step used Agencourt AMPure XP magnetic beads. Library amounts were measured by Qubit and library quality was assessed on a TapeStation, where the main peak was expected at around 650 bp. Pooled libraries were sequenced on an Illumina MiSeq using v2 2x251 paired-end kits, and typically about 0.95-2.3 million reads were obtained per sample. Libraries were pooled at around 4 nM per sample, and roughly 5-7.5% PhiX was added to improve cluster recognition. Per the original workflow: V and J genes were assigned to Demultiplexor-processed FASTQ reads by Decombinator through tag matching, with a single base-pair mismatch being allowed. By using UMIs, Collapsinator corrected both sequencing errors and the frequency errors caused by PCR heterogeneity. CDR3Translator translated TCRs and extracted CDR3s from the conserved cysteine to the FGXG phenylalanine, flagging non-productive sequences. Gini, Shannon entropy and inverse Simpson indices were calculated on repertoires that had been subsampled to equal numbers of UMI-defined TCRs. Clonotype abundance distributions were fitted to a power law by maximum likelihood within the linear range. For one naive CD8 sample, the pipeline and MIGEC produced similar UMI counts, unique TCR numbers and clonal distributions. One analysis removed from the naive repertoire any naive TCRs that were also found in any memory subset from the same donor. Repertoires were searched for approximately 7,000 CMV-associated CDR3 sequences compiled from VDJdb and a published dataset. TCRdb reprocessing: public reads trimmed at Q25 with fastp, clones called with MiXCR, in-frame beta chains kept. Each record represents a unique CDR3 protein, reported with the most common genes and DNA among its rows. The V and J calls were not made by the authors but by TCRdb's processing. The sample table contains about 100,000 distinct CDR3 sequences; only one count was recorded for 14% of them. Approximately 2.6% of the sample goes to the ten largest clones.

Of note for this clonotype: The antigen it binds to is not known. Within one base of it there is no much larger clone, and no base qualities were kept.

Sequencing was carried out using naive CD8+ T cells from blood. According to the study, the label for this sample's cell subset or site signals: naive T cells, CD45RA high CD27+. This receptor was obtained from a human donor in good health.

The CDR3 reads CSAAGATAYEQYF. The nucleotide sequence is given as TGCAGCGCGGCCGGCGCGACAGCCTACGAGCAGTACTTC. Recombination connected TRBV29-1 to TRBJ2-7, with TRBD1 as a weak D call on 5 bases. CDR1 and CDR2, looked up from the germline V gene, are SQVTM and ANQGSEA. V was cut back by 7 bases and J by 2 bases, leaving a gap of 15 bases between them. From cysteine to phenylalanine, the CDR3 is 13 amino acids long. Only CDR3 DNA remains: 39 bases, in frame from the first base.